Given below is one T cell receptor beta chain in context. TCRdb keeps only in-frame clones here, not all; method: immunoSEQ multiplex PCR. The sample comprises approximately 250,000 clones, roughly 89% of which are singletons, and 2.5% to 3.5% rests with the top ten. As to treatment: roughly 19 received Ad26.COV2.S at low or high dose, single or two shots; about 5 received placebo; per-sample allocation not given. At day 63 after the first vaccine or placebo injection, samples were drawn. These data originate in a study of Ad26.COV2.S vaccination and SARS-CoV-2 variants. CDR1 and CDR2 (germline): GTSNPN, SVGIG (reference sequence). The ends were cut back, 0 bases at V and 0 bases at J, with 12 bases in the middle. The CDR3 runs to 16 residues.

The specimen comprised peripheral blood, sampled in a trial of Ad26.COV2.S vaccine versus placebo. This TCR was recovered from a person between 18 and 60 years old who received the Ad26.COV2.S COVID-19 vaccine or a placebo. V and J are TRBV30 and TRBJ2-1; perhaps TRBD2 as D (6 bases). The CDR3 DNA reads TGTGCCTGGAGTGTTGGGCGGGAAAGCTCCTACAATGAGCAGTTCTTC. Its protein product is CAWSVGRESSYNEQFF.